This is a list of T cell receptor beta chains from one sample in a study of cytomegalovirus exposure and HLA in healthy donors. Libraries were prepared by immunoSEQ multiplex PCR; TCRdb keeps only in-frame clonotypes and omits some of them. The sample lists fewer than 250,000 clones; 87% were seen once. Sequences were obtained from PBMCs. The origin of the receptors is a woman aged 18-29 years in good health and CMV-seropositive. Each CDR3 is given with its conserved first and last residue. D genes are given only for firm matches. Clone size is shown for a subset of rows, as once, few, many or a class of expanded clone.

size	D	J	V	CDR3	DNA
few	TRBD1	TRBJ2-4	TRBV28	CASTTQGAIGPETSKNIQYF	TGTGCCAGCACTACACAGGGGGCGATCGGGCCCGAAACGTCCAAAAACATTCAGTACTTC
.	.	TRBJ2-7	TRBV30	CAWSGGPNRPYEQYF	TGTGCCTGGAGCGGGGGACCAAATAGGCCCTACGAGCAGTACTTC
.	TRBD2	TRBJ2-3	TRBV27	CASGETSGSTDTQYF	TGTGCCAGCGGGGAGACTAGCGGGAGCACAGATACGCAGTATTTT
.	.	TRBJ2-6	TRBV10-3	CAISRQDQASGANVLTF	TGTGCCATCAGCCGACAGGATCAAGCCTCTGGGGCCAACGTCCTGACTTTC
.	.	TRBJ2-3	TRBV2	CASSEEGASTDTQYF	TGTGCCAGCAGTGAGGAGGGGGCTAGCACAGATACGCAGTATTTT
.	TRBD1	TRBJ1-4	TRBV9	CASSAGQGLANEKLFF	TGTGCCAGCAGCGCCGGACAGGGACTGGCTAATGAAAAACTGTTTTTT
once	.	TRBJ2-7	TRBV29-1	CSVEVGQEAYEQYF	TGCAGCGTTGAGGTAGGTCAGGAAGCCTACGAGCAGTACTTC
.	TRBD2	TRBJ2-1	TRBV4-1	CASSRRILAIQRREQFF	TGCGCCAGCAGCCGTAGGATACTAGCGATTCAGCGCCGAGAGCAGTTCTTC
once	.	TRBJ1-5	TRBV28	CASSTTPGVGQPQHF	TGTGCCAGCAGTACCACTCCAGGGGTAGGTCAGCCCCAGCATTTT
.	.	TRBJ1-1	TRBV4-1	CASSPRGGKNTEAFF	TGCGCCAGCAGCCCCCGGGGAGGTAAGAACACTGAAGCTTTCTTT
.	TRBD1	TRBJ2-5	TRBV27	CASMWTGLEETQYF	TGTGCCAGCATGTGGACAGGGTTAGAAGAGACCCAGTACTTC
.	TRBD1	TRBJ2-5	TRBV5-1	CASSLDRGRETQYF	TGCGCCAGCAGCTTGGACAGGGGCAGAGAGACCCAGTACTTC
once	.	TRBJ2-1	TRBV14	CASSQEGGPHNEQFF	TGTGCCAGCAGCCAAGAAGGGGGTCCCCACAATGAGCAGTTCTTC
.	TRBD1	TRBJ2-5	TRBV19	CASSPGQLQETQYF	TGTGCCAGTAGTCCGGGACAGCTACAAGAGACCCAGTACTTC
.	TRBD2	TRBJ2-3	TRBV14	CASSQEASGSTDTQYF	TGTGCCAGCAGCCAAGAGGCTAGCGGTAGCACAGATACGCAGTATTTT
.	.	TRBJ1-2	TRBV7-9	CASSLASGKGYTF	TGTGCCAGCAGCTTAGCGTCAGGGAAGGGCTACACCTTC
.	TRBD1	TRBJ2-7	TRBV27	CASSFGTGIYEQYF	TGTGCCAGCAGTTTTGGGACAGGGATCTACGAGCAGTACTTC
few	TRBD2	TRBJ2-7	TRBV4-2	CASSQGEGASYEQYF	TGTGCCAGCAGCCAAGGGGAGGGAGCCTCCTACGAGCAGTACTTC
.	TRBD1	TRBJ1-1	TRBV25-1	CASSSGGAYTEAFF	TGTGCCAGCAGCTCAGGGGGCGCCTACACTGAAGCTTTCTTT
.	.	TRBJ1-5	TRBV6-1	CASSEEGMMNQPQHF	TGTGCCAGCAGTGAGGAGGGTATGATGAATCAGCCCCAGCATTTT
.	TRBD2	TRBJ2-3	TRBV27	CASSHRGSGALLVTDTQYF	TGTGCCAGCAGTCATCGGGGTAGCGGGGCCCTTCTCGTCACAGATACGCAGTATTTT
.	.	TRBJ2-7	TRBV28	CASSDPFTVEGEQYF	TGTGCCAGCAGTGATCCGTTTACCGTAGAGGGCGAGCAGTACTTC
.	.	TRBJ1-1	TRBV5-1	CASSLPQGKFTTEAFF	TGCGCCAGCAGCTTACCCCAGGGAAAATTTACGACTGAAGCTTTCTTT
.	.	TRBJ1-1	TRBV27	CASSPRTGILGAFF	TGTGCCAGCAGCCCTCGAACCGGGATACTGGGAGCTTTCTTT
.	TRBD2	TRBJ2-4	TRBV2	CASSYSGDIQYF	TGTGCCAGCAGCTACAGCGGGGACATTCAGTACTTC
.	TRBD1	TRBJ2-1	TRBV27	CASSKVPPGDRPSHNEQFF	TGTGCCAGCAGTAAGGTGCCACCGGGGGACAGGCCCTCCCACAATGAGCAGTTCTTC
once	TRBD1	TRBJ2-7	TRBV6-1	CASSEVYRQGEDEQYF	TGTGCCAGCAGTGAAGTTTACAGACAGGGTGAGGACGAGCAGTACTTC
.	TRBD1	TRBJ1-1	TRBV7-9	CASGGPGGTEAFF	TGTGCCTCTGGTGGCCCAGGGGGCACTGAAGCTTTCTTT
.	TRBD2	TRBJ2-7	TRBV9	CASSVGTSGGTYEQYF	TGTGCCAGCAGCGTAGGGACTAGCGGGGGCACCTACGAGCAGTACTTC
.	.	TRBJ2-1	TRBV9	CASSVTQSHNEQFF	TGTGCCAGCAGCGTAACACAGAGTCACAATGAGCAGTTCTTC
.	TRBD1	TRBJ1-2	TRBV6-6	CASSFPGTGISGYTF	TGTGCCAGCAGTTTCCCGGGGACAGGGATCTCCGGCTACACCTTC
.	TRBD2	TRBJ2-7	TRBV30	CAWSAGGGNEQYF	TGTGCCTGGAGTGCCGGGGGGGGCAACGAGCAGTACTTC
.	.	TRBJ1-1	TRBV28	CASGPRGAYVNTEAFF	TGTGCCAGCGGACCTCGGGGGGCATACGTGAACACTGAAGCTTTCTTT
.	TRBD2	TRBJ2-1	TRBV9	CASSLPQAGDVGSYNEQFF	TGTGCCAGCAGCCTCCCTCAGGCGGGAGATGTGGGCTCCTACAATGAGCAGTTCTTC
.	.	TRBJ1-1	TRBV27	CASKETVNTEAFF	TGTGCCAGCAAAGAGACAGTGAACACTGAAGCTTTCTTT
.	TRBD2	TRBJ2-1	TRBV5-1	CASSRIKTSGSLDEQFF	TGCGCCAGCAGCCGGATAAAGACTAGCGGGAGCCTGGATGAGCAGTTCTTC
.	.	TRBJ2-3	TRBV2	CASSELYSTDTQYF	TGTGCCAGCAGTGAACTGTATAGCACAGATACGCAGTATTTT
.	.	TRBJ2-7	TRBV28	CASRDSSAAYF	TGTGCCAGTAGGGATAGTAGCGCCGCGTACTTC
.	TRBD1	TRBJ2-2	TRBV19	CASRDRGGQGIAGELFF	TGTGCCAGTAGGGATCGAGGGGGACAGGGTATCGCCGGGGAGCTGTTTTTT
.	TRBD2	TRBJ2-1	TRBV14	CASSHIAGGYNEQFF	TGTGCCAGCAGCCACATAGCGGGAGGGTACAATGAGCAGTTCTTC
.	TRBD2	TRBJ2-1	TRBV7-9	CASSEGLAELDNEQFF	TGTGCCAGCAGCGAGGGACTAGCGGAGCTTGACAATGAGCAGTTCTTC
.	.	TRBJ2-7	TRBV28	CASSLPPGAYEQYF	TGTGCCAGCAGTTTACCCCCAGGGGCCTACGAGCAGTACTTC
once	.	TRBJ2-1	TRBV12-5	CASGLGPSEQFF	TGTGCTAGTGGTTTGGGCCCGAGTGAGCAGTTCTTC
.	TRBD1	TRBJ1-1	TRBV28	CASSRTGVANTEAFF	TGTGCCAGCAGTCGTACAGGGGTAGCGAACACTGAAGCTTTCTTT
.	.	TRBJ1-1	TRBV11-3	CASSLGLNSLQNTEAFF	TGTGCCAGCAGCTTAGGCCTAAACAGTCTCCAGAACACTGAAGCTTTCTTT
.	TRBD1	TRBJ1-1	TRBV4-1	CASSRLGTGKNTEAFF	TGCGCCAGCAGCCGCCTAGGGACAGGGAAAAACACTGAAGCTTTCTTT
.	.	TRBJ2-7	TRBV11-2	CASSYTGGGTYEQYF	TGTGCCAGCAGTTATACAGGGGGGGGAACCTACGAGCAGTACTTC
.	TRBD1	TRBJ2-1	TRBV15	CATSRDQTGANEQFF	TGTGCCACCAGCAGAGATCAAACAGGGGCCAATGAGCAGTTCTTC
.	.	TRBJ1-5	TRBV19	CASSRTQGGNQPQHF	TGTGCCAGTAGTAGGACACAGGGTGGCAATCAGCCCCAGCATTTT
.	TRBD1	TRBJ2-7	TRBV28	CASSLGGQGGEQYF	TGTGCCAGCAGTTTAGGGGGACAGGGTGGGGAGCAGTACTTC
.	.	TRBJ1-1	TRBV5-1	CASSLGPNTEAFF	TGCGCCAGCAGCTTGGGGCCGAACACTGAAGCTTTCTTT
.	.	TRBJ1-5	TRBV30	CAWSVWGAPNQPQHF	TGTGCCTGGAGTGTCTGGGGAGCCCCCAATCAGCCCCAGCATTTT
.	TRBD1	TRBJ1-1	TRBV19	CASSSDRVNTEAFF	TGTGCCAGTTCCTCAGACAGGGTGAACACTGAAGCTTTCTTT
.	TRBD1	TRBJ2-7	TRBV7-6	CASSATTGTGEYEQYF	TGTGCCAGCAGCGCAACAACCGGGACAGGGGAGTACGAGCAGTACTTC